This T cell receptor beta chain was retrieved from a study of long-term antiretroviral therapy in people with HIV. This CDR3 is built from 15 residues. The V segment lost 5 bases and the J segment 3 bases; nucleotides outside the gene matches: 8. Germline loops: CDR1 MGHRA, CDR2 YSYEKL. This clone has just one count. This was the immunoSEQ v3.0 assay at survey level. Sequencing was intended to reach about 35,000-55,000 T-cell genomes per sample. TCRdb keeps only in-frame clones here, not all; method: immunoSEQ multiplex PCR. This sample has 21,000 or so clones; roughly four fifths occur once, and the top ten carry roughly 4.9%.

The J gene is TRBJ2-7, the V gene TRBV4-1; 9 bases are shared with TRBD2. Sample: unsorted PBMCs, taken 0.5 years after starting antiretroviral therapy. The source of this sequence is a man in his late teens or twenties with HIV. CDR3 sequence (DNA): TGCGCCAGCAGCAGAACCGCTAGCGGGATCTACGAGCAGTACTTC. It translates to CASSRTASGIYEQYF.